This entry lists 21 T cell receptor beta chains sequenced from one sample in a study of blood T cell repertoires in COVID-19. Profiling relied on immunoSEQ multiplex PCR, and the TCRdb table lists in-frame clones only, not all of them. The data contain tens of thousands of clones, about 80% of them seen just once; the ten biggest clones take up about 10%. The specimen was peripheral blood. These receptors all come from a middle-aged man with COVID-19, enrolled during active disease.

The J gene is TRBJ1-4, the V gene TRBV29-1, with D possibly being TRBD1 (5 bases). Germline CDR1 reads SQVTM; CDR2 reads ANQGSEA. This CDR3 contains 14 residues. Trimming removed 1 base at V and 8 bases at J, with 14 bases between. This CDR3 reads CSVEVRGSEEKLFF. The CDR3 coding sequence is TGCAGCGTTGAAGTGCGGGGGTCGGAAGAAAAACTGTTTTTT. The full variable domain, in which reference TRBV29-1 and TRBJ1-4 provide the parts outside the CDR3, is SAVISQKPSRDICQRGTSLTIQCQVDSQVTMMFWYRQQPGQSLTLIATANQGSEATYESGFVIDKFPISRPNLTFSTLTVSNMSPEDSSIYLCSVEVRGSEEKLFFGSGTQLSVL.

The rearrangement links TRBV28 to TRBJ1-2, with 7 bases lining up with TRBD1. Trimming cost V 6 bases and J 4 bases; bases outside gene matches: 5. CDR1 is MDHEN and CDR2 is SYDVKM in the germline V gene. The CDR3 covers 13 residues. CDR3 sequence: CASRPGQFYGYTF. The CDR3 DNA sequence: TGTGCCAGCAGGCCGGGACAGTTCTATGGCTACACCTTC.

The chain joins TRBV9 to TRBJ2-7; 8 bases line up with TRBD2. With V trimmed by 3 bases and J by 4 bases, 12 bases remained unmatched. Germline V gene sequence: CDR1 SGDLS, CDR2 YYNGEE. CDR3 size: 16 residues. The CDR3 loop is CASSEGIAGTVYEQYF. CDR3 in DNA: TGTGCCAGCAGCGAGGGAATAGCGGGAACGGTTTACGAGCAGTACTTC.

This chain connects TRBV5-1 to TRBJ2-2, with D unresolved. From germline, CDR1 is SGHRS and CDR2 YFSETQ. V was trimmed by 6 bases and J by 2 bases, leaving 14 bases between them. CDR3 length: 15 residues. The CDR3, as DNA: TGCGCCAGCACCCGGATGCAGGCCAACACCGGGGAGCTGTTTTTT. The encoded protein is CASTRMQANTGELFF.

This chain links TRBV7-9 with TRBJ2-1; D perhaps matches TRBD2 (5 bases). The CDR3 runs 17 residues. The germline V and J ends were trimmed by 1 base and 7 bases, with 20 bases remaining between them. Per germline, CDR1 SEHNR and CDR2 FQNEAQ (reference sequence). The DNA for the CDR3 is TGTGCCAGCAGCTTAGAACCCGGGTGGGAGCGGCCTAATGAGCAGTTCTTC. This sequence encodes CASSLEPGWERPNEQFF.

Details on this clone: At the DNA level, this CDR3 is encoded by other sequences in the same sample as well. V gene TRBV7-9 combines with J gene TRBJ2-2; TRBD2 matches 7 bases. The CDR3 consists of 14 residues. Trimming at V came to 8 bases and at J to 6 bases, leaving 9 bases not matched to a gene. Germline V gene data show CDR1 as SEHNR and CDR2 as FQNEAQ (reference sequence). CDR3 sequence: CASGRENPAGELFF. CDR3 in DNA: TGTGCCAGCGGGCGGGAGAACCCCGCCGGGGAGCTGTTTTTT. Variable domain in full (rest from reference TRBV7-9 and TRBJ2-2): DTGVSQNPRHKITKRGQNVTFRCDPISEHNRLYWYRQTLGQGPEFLTYFQNEAQLEKSRLLSDRFSAERPKGSFSTLEIQRTEQGDSAMYLCASGRENPAGELFFGEGSRLTVL.

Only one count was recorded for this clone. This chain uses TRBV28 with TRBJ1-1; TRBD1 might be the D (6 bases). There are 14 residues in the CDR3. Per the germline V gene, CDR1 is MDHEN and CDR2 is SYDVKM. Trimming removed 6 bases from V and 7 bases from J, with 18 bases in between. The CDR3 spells CASRGDNRKDEAFF. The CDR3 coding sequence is TGTGCCAGCAGGGGGGACAACCGTAAGGATGAAGCTTTCTTT. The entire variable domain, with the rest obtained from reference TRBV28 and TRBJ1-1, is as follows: DVKVTQSSRYLVKRTGEKVFLECVQDMDHENMFWYRQDPGLGLRLIYFSYDVKMKEKGDIPEGYSVSREKKERFSLILESASTNQTSMYLCASRGDNRKDEAFFGQGTRLTVV.

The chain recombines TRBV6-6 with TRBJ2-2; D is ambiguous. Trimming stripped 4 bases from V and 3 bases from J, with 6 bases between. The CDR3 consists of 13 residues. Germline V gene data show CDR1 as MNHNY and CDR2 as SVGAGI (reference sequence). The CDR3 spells CASSFFYTGELFF. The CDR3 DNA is TGTGCCAGCAGTTTTTTCTACACCGGGGAGCTGTTTTTT.

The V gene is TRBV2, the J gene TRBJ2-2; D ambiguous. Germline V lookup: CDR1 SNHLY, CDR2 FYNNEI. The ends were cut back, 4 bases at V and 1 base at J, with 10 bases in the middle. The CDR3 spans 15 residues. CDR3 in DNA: TGTGCCAGCAGTGTAGTTGGCGGGAACACCGGGGAGCTGTTTTTT. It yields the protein CASSVVGGNTGELFF.

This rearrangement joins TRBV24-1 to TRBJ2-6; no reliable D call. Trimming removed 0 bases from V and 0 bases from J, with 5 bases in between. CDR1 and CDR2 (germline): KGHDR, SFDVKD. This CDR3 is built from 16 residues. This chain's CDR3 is CATSDLRASGANVLTF. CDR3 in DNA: TGTGCCACCAGTGATTTGCGAGCCTCTGGGGCCAACGTCCTGACTTTC.

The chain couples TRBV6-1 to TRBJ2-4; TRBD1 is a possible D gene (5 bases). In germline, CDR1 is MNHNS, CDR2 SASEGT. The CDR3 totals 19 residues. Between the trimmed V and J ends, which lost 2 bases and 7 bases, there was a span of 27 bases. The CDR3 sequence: CASSETHLKGEMARNIQYF. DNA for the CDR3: TGTGCCAGCAGTGAAACACACCTAAAAGGGGAAATGGCTCGGAACATTCAGTACTTC.

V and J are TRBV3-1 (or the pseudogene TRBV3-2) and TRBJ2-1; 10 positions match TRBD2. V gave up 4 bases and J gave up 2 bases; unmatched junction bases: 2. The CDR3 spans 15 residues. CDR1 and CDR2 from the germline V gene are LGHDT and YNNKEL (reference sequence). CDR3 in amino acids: CASSPSGRAYNEQFF. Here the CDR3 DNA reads TGTGCCAGCAGCCCCAGCGGGAGGGCCTACAATGAGCAGTTCTTC.

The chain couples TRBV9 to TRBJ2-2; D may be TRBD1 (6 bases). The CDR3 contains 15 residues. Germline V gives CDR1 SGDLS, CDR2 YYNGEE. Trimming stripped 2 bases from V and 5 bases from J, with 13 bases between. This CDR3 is CASSVRQVGTGELFF. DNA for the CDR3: TGTGCCAGCAGCGTCCGACAGGTGGGGACCGGGGAGCTGTTTTTT.

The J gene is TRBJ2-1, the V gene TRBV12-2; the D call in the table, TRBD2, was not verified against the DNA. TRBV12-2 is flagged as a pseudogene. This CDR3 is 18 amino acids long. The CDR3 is CASRLGTSGKPTYNEQFF. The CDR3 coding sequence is TGTGCAAGTCGCTTAGGGACTAGCGGGAAACCGACCTACAATGAGCAGTTCTTC.

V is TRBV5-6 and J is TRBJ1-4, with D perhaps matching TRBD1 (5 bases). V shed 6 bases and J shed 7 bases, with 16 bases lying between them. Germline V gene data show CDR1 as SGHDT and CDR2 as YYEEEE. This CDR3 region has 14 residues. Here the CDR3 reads CASTGGGSSEKLFF. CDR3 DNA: TGTGCCAGCACCGGCGGGGGGAGTAGTGAAAAACTGTTTTTT.

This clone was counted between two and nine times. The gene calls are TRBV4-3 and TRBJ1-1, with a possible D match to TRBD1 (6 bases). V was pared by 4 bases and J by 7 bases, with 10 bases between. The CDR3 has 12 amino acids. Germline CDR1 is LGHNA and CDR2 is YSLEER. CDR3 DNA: TGCGCCAGCAGCCGAACACAGGGTGAAGCTTTCTTT. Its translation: CASSRTQGEAFF.

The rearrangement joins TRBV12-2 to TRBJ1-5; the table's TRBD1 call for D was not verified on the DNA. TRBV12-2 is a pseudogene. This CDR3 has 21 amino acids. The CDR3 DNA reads TGTGCAAGTCGCTACATTCGGGGCAACTGCCGGGACAGGGGGAGGAATCAGCCCCAGCATTTT. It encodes CASRYIRGNCRDRGRNQPQHF.

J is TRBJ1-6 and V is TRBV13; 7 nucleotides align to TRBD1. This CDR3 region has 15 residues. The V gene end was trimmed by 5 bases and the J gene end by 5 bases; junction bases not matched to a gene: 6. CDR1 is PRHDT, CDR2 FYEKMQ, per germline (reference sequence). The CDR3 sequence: CASSPRQGNNSPLHF. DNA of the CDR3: TGTGCCAGCAGCCCGAGACAGGGTAATAATTCACCCCTCCACTTT.

The CDR3 region has the DNA TGTGCCAGCGGCAAAGCAGATACGCAGTATTTT. Residues: CASGKADTQYF. V gene TRBV9 combines with J gene TRBJ2-3, with no clear D. The CDR3 is 11 amino acids. Trimming took 7 bases from V and 4 from J, leaving 7 bases between them. Germline CDR1 and CDR2: SGDLS and YYNGEE.

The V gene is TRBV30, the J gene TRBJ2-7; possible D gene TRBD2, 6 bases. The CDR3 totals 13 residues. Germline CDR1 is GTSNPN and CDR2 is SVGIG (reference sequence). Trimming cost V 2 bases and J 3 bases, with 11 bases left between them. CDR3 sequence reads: CAWSPNSGYEQYF. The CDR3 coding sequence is TGTGCCTGGAGTCCCAATAGCGGCTACGAGCAGTACTTC.

CDR3 sequence reads: CASSQDLSGRYNEQFF. In DNA, the CDR3 is TGCGCCAGCAGCCAAGACCTTAGCGGGAGATACAATGAGCAGTTCTTC. The rearrangement joins TRBV4-1 to TRBJ2-1; 9 nucleotides line up with TRBD2. V shed 0 bases, J shed 4 bases, and the junction held 4 bases outside the gene matches. CDR3 size: 16 residues. Germline CDR1 is MGHRA and CDR2 is YSYEKL.